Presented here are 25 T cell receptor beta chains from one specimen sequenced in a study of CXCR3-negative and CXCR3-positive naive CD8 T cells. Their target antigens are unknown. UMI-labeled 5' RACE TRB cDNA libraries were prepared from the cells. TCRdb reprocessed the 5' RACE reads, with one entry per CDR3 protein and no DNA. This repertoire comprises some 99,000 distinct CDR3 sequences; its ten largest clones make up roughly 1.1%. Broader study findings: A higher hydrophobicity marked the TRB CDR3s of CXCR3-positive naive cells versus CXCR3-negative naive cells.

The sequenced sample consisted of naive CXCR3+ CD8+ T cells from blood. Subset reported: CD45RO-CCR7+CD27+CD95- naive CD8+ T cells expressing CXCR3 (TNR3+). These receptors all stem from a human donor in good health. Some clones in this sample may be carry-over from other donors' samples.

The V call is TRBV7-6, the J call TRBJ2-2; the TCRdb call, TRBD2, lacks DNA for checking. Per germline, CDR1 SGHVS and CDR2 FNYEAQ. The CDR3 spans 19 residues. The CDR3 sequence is CASSLGDIAGDANTGELFF.

The CDR3: CASSLDGRLASLFEQYF. V is TRBV7-2 and J is TRBJ2-7; no DNA is available, so the TRBD2 call from TCRdb remains unchecked. The germline gives CDR1 SGHTA, CDR2 FQGNSA. The CDR3 length is 17 residues.

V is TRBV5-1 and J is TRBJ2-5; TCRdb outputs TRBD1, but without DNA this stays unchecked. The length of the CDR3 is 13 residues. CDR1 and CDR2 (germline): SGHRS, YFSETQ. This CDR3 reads CASTLTGQETQYF.

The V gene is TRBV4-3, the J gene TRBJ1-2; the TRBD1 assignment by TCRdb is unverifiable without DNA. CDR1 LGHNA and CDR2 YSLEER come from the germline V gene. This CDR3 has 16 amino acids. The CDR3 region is CASSTRQGTIGYGYTF.

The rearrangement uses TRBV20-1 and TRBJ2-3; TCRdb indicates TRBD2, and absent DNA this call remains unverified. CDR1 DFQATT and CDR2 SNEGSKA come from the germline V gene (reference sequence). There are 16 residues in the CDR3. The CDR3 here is CSAMLAGGTSTDTQYF.

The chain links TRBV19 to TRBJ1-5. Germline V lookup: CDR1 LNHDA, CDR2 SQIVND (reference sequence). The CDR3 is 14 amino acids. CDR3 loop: CASRFGLSNQPQHF.

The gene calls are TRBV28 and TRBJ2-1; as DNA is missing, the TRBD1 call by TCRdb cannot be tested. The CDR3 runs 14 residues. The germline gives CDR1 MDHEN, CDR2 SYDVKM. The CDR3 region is CASRYRGQYNEQFF.

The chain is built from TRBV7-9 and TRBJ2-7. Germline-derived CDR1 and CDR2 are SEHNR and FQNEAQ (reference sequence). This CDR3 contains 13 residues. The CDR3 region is CASSIDSPYEQYF.

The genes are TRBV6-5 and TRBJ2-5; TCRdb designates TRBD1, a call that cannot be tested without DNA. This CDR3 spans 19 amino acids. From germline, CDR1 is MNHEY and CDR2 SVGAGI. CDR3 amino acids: CASSTLVTGRDVWQETQYF.

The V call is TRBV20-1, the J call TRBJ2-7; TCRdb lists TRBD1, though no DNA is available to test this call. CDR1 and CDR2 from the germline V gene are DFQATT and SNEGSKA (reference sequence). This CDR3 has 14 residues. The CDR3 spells CSASPGTTIYEQYF.

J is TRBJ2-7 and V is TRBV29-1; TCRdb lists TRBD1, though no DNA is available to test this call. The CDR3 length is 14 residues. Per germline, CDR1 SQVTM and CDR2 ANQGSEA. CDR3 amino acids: CSVETAGASYEQYF.

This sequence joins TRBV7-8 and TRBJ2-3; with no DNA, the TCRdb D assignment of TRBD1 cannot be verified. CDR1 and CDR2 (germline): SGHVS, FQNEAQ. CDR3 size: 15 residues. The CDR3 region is CASSPHGGQADTQYF.

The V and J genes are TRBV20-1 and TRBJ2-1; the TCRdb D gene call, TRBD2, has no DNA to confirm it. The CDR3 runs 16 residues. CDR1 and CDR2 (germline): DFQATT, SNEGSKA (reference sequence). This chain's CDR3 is CSAPYSARGTYNEQFF.

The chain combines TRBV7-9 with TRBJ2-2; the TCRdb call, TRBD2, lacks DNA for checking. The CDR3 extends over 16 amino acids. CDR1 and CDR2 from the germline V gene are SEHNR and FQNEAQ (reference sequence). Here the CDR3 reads CANAPRARENTGELFF.

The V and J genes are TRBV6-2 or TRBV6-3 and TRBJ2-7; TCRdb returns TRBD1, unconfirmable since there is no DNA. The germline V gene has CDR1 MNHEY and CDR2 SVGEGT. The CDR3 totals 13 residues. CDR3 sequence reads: CATSGDRLYEQYF.

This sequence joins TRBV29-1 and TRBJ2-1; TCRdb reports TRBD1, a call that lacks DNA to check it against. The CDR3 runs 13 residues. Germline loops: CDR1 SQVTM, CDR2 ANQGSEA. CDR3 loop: CSVGGGDYNEQFF.

CDR3 sequence reads: CASSPSPGNEQFF. The chain uses TRBV7-3 and TRBJ2-1; TCRdb returns TRBD1, unconfirmable since there is no DNA. The germline CDR1 and CDR2 sequences are SGHTA and FQGTGA. The CDR3 runs 13 residues.

CDR3: CASSHGRGYNEQFF. The V gene is TRBV19, the J gene TRBJ2-1; the D call of TRBD2 rests on TCRdb alone, since no DNA is present to check it. The CDR3 is 14 residues long. Germline CDR1 is LNHDA and CDR2 is SQIVND (reference sequence).

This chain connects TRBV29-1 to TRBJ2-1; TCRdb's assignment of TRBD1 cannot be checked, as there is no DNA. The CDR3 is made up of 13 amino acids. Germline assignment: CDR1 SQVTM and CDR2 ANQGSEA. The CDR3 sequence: CTGRGQTYNEQFF.

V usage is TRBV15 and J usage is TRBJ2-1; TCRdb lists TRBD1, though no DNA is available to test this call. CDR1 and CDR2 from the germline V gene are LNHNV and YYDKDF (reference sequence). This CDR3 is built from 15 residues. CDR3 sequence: CATSTGRGAYNEQFF.

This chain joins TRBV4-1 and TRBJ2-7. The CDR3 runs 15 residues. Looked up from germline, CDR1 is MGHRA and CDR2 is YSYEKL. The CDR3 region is CASSQLATSSYEQYF.

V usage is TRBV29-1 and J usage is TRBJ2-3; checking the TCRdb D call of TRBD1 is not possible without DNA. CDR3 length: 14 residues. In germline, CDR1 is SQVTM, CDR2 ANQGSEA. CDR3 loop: CSADRDTSTDTQYF.

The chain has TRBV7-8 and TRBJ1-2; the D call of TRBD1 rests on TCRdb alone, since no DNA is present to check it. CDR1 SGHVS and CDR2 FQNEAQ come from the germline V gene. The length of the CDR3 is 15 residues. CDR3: CASSPPRTGGLGYTF.

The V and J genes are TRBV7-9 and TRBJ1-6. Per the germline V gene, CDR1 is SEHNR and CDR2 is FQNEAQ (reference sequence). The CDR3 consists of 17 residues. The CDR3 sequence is CASSFVDTFSYNSPLHF.

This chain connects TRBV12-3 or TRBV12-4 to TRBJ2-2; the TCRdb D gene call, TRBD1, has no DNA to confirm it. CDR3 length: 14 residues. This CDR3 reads CASTPRGYNGELFF.